Listed here are 30 T cell receptor beta chains from one sample, sequenced in a study of cytomegalovirus exposure and HLA in healthy donors. The PCR ran on 60 Vbeta and 13 Jbeta primers. The table came from immunoSEQ multiplex PCR; TCRdb's copy has only in-frame clones and leaves some out. The sample records about 160,000 clones, under 90% being singletons. The source material was PBMCs. The receptors come from a male donor in good health and CMV-seronegative.

This clone occurred once. This chain uses TRBV18 with TRBJ2-5; TRBD1 is a possible D gene (6 bases). V was clipped by 0 bases and J by 1 base, with 12 bases between them. Per the germline V gene, CDR1 is KGHSH and CDR2 is LQKENI. This CDR3 region has 16 residues. The DNA of the CDR3 is TGTGCCAGCTCACCACCGAGGACAGAGACCCAAGAGACCCAGTACTTC. As protein: CASSPPRTETQETQYF.

The chain combines TRBV6-1 with TRBJ1-5; D ambiguous. Germline CDR1 reads MNHNS; CDR2 reads SASEGT. V was cut by 1 base and J by 0 bases, with 10 bases left in between. This CDR3 contains 16 residues. The CDR3 loop is CASSEGAVYSNQPQHF. CDR3 sequence (DNA): TGTGCCAGCAGTGAAGGGGCAGTTTATAGCAATCAGCCCCAGCATTTT.

J is TRBJ1-4 and V is TRBV25-1; D unresolved. Looked up from germline, CDR1 is MGHDK and CDR2 is SYGVNS. CDR3 length: 13 residues. V was cut by 7 bases and J by 8 bases, with 14 bases left in between. The CDR3 protein is CASTGTRREKLFF. The CDR3 DNA reads as TGTGCCAGCACCGGTACCAGGAGGGAAAAACTGTTTTTT.

This clone was observed once. The chain joins TRBV7-6 to TRBJ1-4; D unclear. This CDR3 comprises 13 residues. CDR1 and CDR2 (germline): SGHVS, FNYEAQ. CDR3 loop: CAVREATNEKLFF. In nucleotides, the CDR3 is TGTGCAGTTAGAGAAGCAACTAATGAAAAACTGTTTTTT.

The chain is built from TRBV4-2 and TRBJ2-3; 8 bases match TRBD1. V shed 0 bases and J 0 bases; nucleotides not matched to a gene: 2. The CDR3 sequence is 16 residues long. The germline V gene encodes CDR1 LGHNA and CDR2 YNFKEQ. The CDR3 DNA sequence: TGTGCCAGCAGCCAAGAGGACAGGGCAAGCACAGATACGCAGTATTTT. Translating gives CASSQEDRASTDTQYF.

CDR3 in DNA: TGCAGCGTTCTGGACAGGGGCTATGGCTACACCTTC. Encoded protein: CSVLDRGYGYTF. The chain combines TRBV29-1 with TRBJ1-2; 9 bases agree with TRBD1. The CDR3 runs to 12 residues. With V trimmed by 5 bases and J by 4 bases, 2 bases remained unmatched. CDR1 and CDR2 (germline): SQVTM, ANQGSEA.

The V call is TRBV5-1, the J call TRBJ2-7, with TRBD2 as a possible D gene (7 bases). The CDR3 covers 16 residues. Germline CDR1 reads SGHRS; CDR2 reads YFSETQ. V was cut by 1 base and J by 3 bases, with 17 bases left in between. Written as DNA, the CDR3 is TGCGCCAGCAGCTTGTCCGGTACAGGGAGGGTCTACGAGCAGTACTTC. This codes for CASSLSGTGRVYEQYF.

CDR3 DNA: TGTGCCAGCAGTTTCCAACACGGGGATGAGCAGTTCTTC. Its translation is CASSFQHGDEQFF. The chain links TRBV27 to TRBJ2-1, with D perhaps TRBD2 (5 bases). CDR1 and CDR2 (germline): MNHEY, SMNVEV (reference sequence). This CDR3 contains 13 residues. The ends were cut back, 3 bases at V and 8 bases at J, with 11 bases in the middle.

The V call is TRBV5-4, the J call TRBJ2-7, with 12 bases aligning to TRBD2. Trimming at V came to 4 bases and at J to 6 bases, leaving 5 bases not matched to a gene. The CDR3 contains 14 residues. CDR1 is SGHNT, CDR2 YYREEE, per germline (reference sequence). The CDR3 is CASSIGLAGTEQYF. In DNA form, the CDR3 reads TGTGCCAGCAGCATCGGACTAGCGGGAACCGAGCAGTACTTC.

With regard to this clone: The CDR3 end shows no conserved phenylalanine or tryptophan, and so a read error is likely. The DNA is left out, because the CDR3 cannot be placed on it with certainty; the CDR3 is given as TCRdb lists it. This chain uses TRBV11-3 with TRBJ2-7; TRBD2 is taken as the D call from the table, unchecked against the DNA. Counting both end residues, the CDR3 totals 9 amino acids. Germline CDR1 and CDR2: SGHNT and YENEEA. The CDR3 loop reads CASSLYGLN.

The J gene is TRBJ1-2, the V gene TRBV7-2; possible D gene TRBD1, 6 bases. The CDR3 extends over 14 amino acids. Germline values: CDR1 SGHTA, CDR2 FQGNSA. Deletions cut 5 bases from V and 4 bases from J, with 14 bases between. CDR3 protein: CASSARQASYGYTF. Here the CDR3 DNA reads TGTGCCAGCAGCGCCCGACAGGCCTCCTATGGCTACACCTTC.

The chain links TRBV6-1 to TRBJ1-5, with D perhaps TRBD1 (5 bases). V was clipped by 4 bases and J by 9 bases, with 22 bases between them. Looked up from germline, CDR1 is MNHNS and CDR2 is SASEGT. There are 16 residues in the CDR3. DNA of the CDR3: TGTGCCAGCAGTGCGTTCGGGGGTAATTCGGAAGGGCCCCAGCATTTT. Its protein product is CASSAFGGNSEGPQHF.

This clone has just one count. The rearrangement joins TRBV9 to TRBJ1-2, with 10 bases that match TRBD1. The J segment lost 8 bases and the V segment lost 3 bases, leaving 10 bases of the junction unmatched. Germline V gene data show CDR1 as SGDLS and CDR2 as YYNGEE. This CDR3 has 15 amino acids. The CDR3 reads CASSETDRGRVGYTF. In nucleotides, the CDR3 is TGTGCCAGCAGCGAAACGGACAGGGGGAGGGTCGGCTACACCTTC.

The J gene is TRBJ2-5, the V gene TRBV9; D gene unclear. Trimming stripped 0 bases from V and 3 bases from J, with 9 bases between. Germline CDR1 and CDR2: SGDLS and YYNGEE. CDR3 length: 14 amino acids. CDR3 residues: CASSVDRGKETQYF. In DNA form, the CDR3 reads TGTGCCAGCAGCGTAGATCGTGGCAAAGAGACCCAGTACTTC.

This sequence joins TRBV6-1 and TRBJ2-7; D gene ambiguous. This CDR3 has 10 residues. V was shortened by 5 bases and J by 3 bases, with 2 bases between the two germline ends. Germline CDR1 MNHNS, CDR2 SASEGT. In DNA, the CDR3 is TGTGCCAGCAGTCACTACGAGCAGTACTTC. Amino acids: CASSHYEQYF.

The V call is TRBV5-1, the J call TRBJ2-7, with D tentatively TRBD1 (6 bases). The CDR3 extends over 13 amino acids. Germline loops: CDR1 SGHRS, CDR2 YFSETQ. Trimming removed 3 bases from V and 2 bases from J, with 9 bases in between. The CDR3 coding sequence is TGCGCCAGCAGCTCGACAGGAACCTACGAGCAGTACTTC. Its translation: CASSSTGTYEQYF.

The chain couples TRBV30 to TRBJ1-1; 10 nucleotides align to TRBD1. J gave up 11 bases and V 0 bases, and 9 bases lay outside the gene matches. CDR1 GTSNPN and CDR2 SVGIG come from the germline V gene (reference sequence). The CDR3 is 14 residues long. The CDR3 here is CAWSVPRQGADAFF. DNA for the CDR3: TGTGCCTGGAGTGTACCACGACAGGGGGCGGACGCTTTCTTT.

CDR3: CASSVGDEQYF. CDR3 DNA sequence: TGCGCCAGCAGTGTGGGCGACGAGCAGTACTTC. The chain is built from TRBV10-1 and TRBJ2-7; no definite D call. CDR3 length equals 11 residues. Germline V CDR1 and CDR2: WNHNN, SYGVQD (reference sequence). V lost 4 bases, J lost 5 bases, and 6 bases lay in between.

The chain combines TRBV7-2 with TRBJ2-3; TRBD2 aligns across 7 bases. V shed 4 bases, J shed 5 bases, and the junction held 3 bases outside the gene matches. The CDR3 has 13 amino acids. Per the germline V gene, CDR1 is SGHTA and CDR2 is FQGNSA. CDR3 amino acids: CASSSLAGDTQYF. CDR3 bases: TGTGCCAGCAGCTCTTTAGCGGGAGATACGCAGTATTTT.

The CDR3 nucleotides are TGCGCCAGCAGCCAAGAAAGAACTAGCAGGGCCGGGGAGCTGTTTTTT. Its protein product is CASSQERTSRAGELFF. V is TRBV4-3 and J is TRBJ2-2, with a tentative D call TRBD2 (6 bases). This CDR3 has 16 residues. V lost 0 bases to trimming and J lost 6 bases, with 14 bases between them. Per germline, CDR1 LGHNA and CDR2 YSLEER.

The chain joins TRBV14 to TRBJ1-2; D perhaps matches TRBD1 (6 bases). The length of the CDR3 is 15 residues. Germline CDR1 and CDR2: SGHDN and FVKESK. The V gene lost 0 bases and the J gene lost 8 bases, with 16 bases spanning the gap. CDR3 loop: CASSQDTGSSRGYTF. CDR3 in DNA: TGTGCCAGCAGCCAAGATACAGGGTCCAGCAGGGGCTACACCTTC.

This clone was counted between two and nine times. The chain joins TRBV6-5 to TRBJ2-3, with no clear D. The CDR3 is 14 amino acids. V was trimmed by 1 base and J by 3 bases, leaving 8 bases between them. CDR1 is MNHEY and CDR2 is SVGAGI in the germline V gene. CDR3 in DNA: TGTGCCAGCAGTTACTTGGCCTGGACAGATACGCAGTATTTT. Translation: CASSYLAWTDTQYF.

This rearrangement joins TRBV19 to TRBJ1-2; 8 positions agree with TRBD1. The J segment lost 6 bases and the V segment lost 7 bases, leaving 13 bases of the junction unmatched. The length of the CDR3 is 15 residues. The V gene's germline CDR1 is LNHDA and CDR2 SQIVND (reference sequence). CDR3 bases: TGTGCCAGTATAGGGAAAGACAGGGGACGCGATGGCTACACCTTC. It translates to CASIGKDRGRDGYTF. The whole variable domain, remainder taken from reference TRBV19 and TRBJ1-2, is DGGITQSPKYLFRKEGQNVTLSCEQNLNHDAMYWYRQDPGQGLRLIYYSQIVNDFQKGDIAEGYSVSREKKESFPLTVTSAQKNPTAFYLCASIGKDRGRDGYTFGSGTRLTVV.

The V call is TRBV28, the J call TRBJ2-3; possible D gene TRBD2, 5 bases. The germline gives CDR1 MDHEN, CDR2 SYDVKM. V was clipped by 3 bases and J by 0 bases, with 10 bases between them. The CDR3 sequence is 15 residues long. The CDR3 reads CASSFEGESTDTQYF. Here the CDR3 DNA reads TGTGCCAGCAGTTTTGAGGGCGAAAGCACAGATACGCAGTATTTT.

The sample holds one count of this clone. In DNA, the CDR3 is TGTGCCAGCGAGGGACAGGGAATCGGCACAGATACGCAGTATTTT. Amino acid sequence: CASEGQGIGTDTQYF. V gene TRBV6-6 combines with J gene TRBJ2-3, with 9 positions matching TRBD1. The CDR3 has 15 amino acids. The germline V gene has CDR1 MNHNY and CDR2 SVGAGI (reference sequence). V trimming: 8 bases; J trimming: 1 base; junction bases outside the gene matches: 7.

This clone was observed a single time. Here the CDR3 DNA reads TGTGCCAGCAGCGAGCAGGTGTTAGCTGGAAACACCATATATTTT. It yields the protein CASSEQVLAGNTIYF. The chain couples TRBV7-6 to TRBJ1-3; D is unclear. The CDR3 is made up of 15 amino acids. The V gene lost 5 bases and the J gene lost 2 bases, with 13 bases spanning the gap. The germline gives CDR1 SGHVS, CDR2 FNYEAQ.

This clone was recorded once. Germline and junction disagree at one end, which may indicate a read error. Other nucleotide sequences from this sample produce the same CDR3. The chain has TRBV6-6 and TRBJ2-1, with D unresolved. This CDR3 spans 13 amino acids. Germline values: CDR1 MNHNY, CDR2 SVGAGI (reference sequence). The CDR3 DNA reads TGCGCCAGCAGTTACGTAGGAGAACGGGAGCAGTTCTTC. Protein: CASSYVGEREQFF.

This chain uses TRBV5-1 with TRBJ1-1, with TRBD1 identical over 7 bases. Looked up from germline, CDR1 is SGHRS and CDR2 is YFSETQ. The CDR3 length is 15 residues. With V trimmed by 4 bases and J by 0 bases, 6 bases remained unmatched. The CDR3 here is CASSGLQGMNTEAFF. CDR3 in DNA: TGCGCCAGCAGCGGACTACAGGGGATGAACACTGAAGCTTTCTTT.

The V call is TRBV2, the J call TRBJ1-1; D uncertain. Looked up from germline, CDR1 is SNHLY and CDR2 is FYNNEI. Deletions cut 2 bases from V and 0 bases from J, with 4 bases between. CDR3 length equals 13 residues. CDR3 in amino acids: CASSETVNTEAFF. CDR3 DNA sequence: TGTGCCAGCAGTGAAACGGTGAACACTGAAGCTTTCTTT. The whole variable domain, remainder taken from reference TRBV2 and TRBJ1-1, is EPEVTQTPSHQVTQMGQEVILRCVPISNHLYFYWYRQILGQKVEFLVSFYNNEISEKSEIFDDQFSVERPDGSNFTLKIRSTKLEDSAMYFCASSETVNTEAFFGQGTRLTVV.

The CDR3 nucleotides are TGTGCCAGCAGCTCGAAACATAGCGGGAGGGCCCCGAATACGCAGTATTTT. Its protein product is CASSSKHSGRAPNTQYF. V usage is TRBV5-6 and J usage is TRBJ2-3; 11 nucleotides match TRBD2. The CDR3 loop spans 17 amino acids. Looked up from germline, CDR1 is SGHDT and CDR2 is YYEEEE. Trimming removed 3 bases from V and 7 bases from J; junction bases left unmatched: 13.